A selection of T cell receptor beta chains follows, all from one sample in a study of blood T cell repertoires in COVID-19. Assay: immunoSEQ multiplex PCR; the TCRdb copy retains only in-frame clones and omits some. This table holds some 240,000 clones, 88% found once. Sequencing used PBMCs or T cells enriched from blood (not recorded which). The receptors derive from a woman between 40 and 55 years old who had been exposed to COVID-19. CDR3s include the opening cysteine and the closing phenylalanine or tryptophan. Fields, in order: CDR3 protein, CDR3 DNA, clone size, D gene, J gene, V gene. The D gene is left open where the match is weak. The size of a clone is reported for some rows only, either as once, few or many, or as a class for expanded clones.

CDR3aa: CASSHQGNGYTF
CDR3nt: TGCGCCAGCAGCCATCAGGGAAATGGCTACACCTTC
abundance: NA
d_gene: NA
j_gene: TRBJ1-2
v_gene: TRBV4-3

CDR3aa: CASSRDRYGYTF
CDR3nt: TGTGCCAGCAGCCGGGACAGATATGGCTACACCTTC
abundance: NA
d_gene: TRBD1
j_gene: TRBJ1-2
v_gene: TRBV6-2/TRBV6-3

CDR3aa: CASPPAAGMGSNQPQHF
CDR3nt: TGTGCCAGCCCCCCCGCGGCCGGGATGGGGAGCAATCAGCCCCAGCATTTT
abundance: NA
d_gene: NA
j_gene: TRBJ1-5
v_gene: TRBV18

CDR3aa: CASSLTGGNQPQHF
CDR3nt: TGTGCCAGCTCACTGACAGGGGGTAATCAGCCCCAGCATTTT
abundance: once
d_gene: TRBD1
j_gene: TRBJ1-5
v_gene: TRBV18

CDR3aa: CASSWGLAGIHNEQFF
CDR3nt: TGTGCCAGCAGCTGGGGACTAGCGGGCATTCACAATGAGCAGTTCTTC
abundance: NA
d_gene: TRBD2
j_gene: TRBJ2-1
v_gene: TRBV7-8

CDR3aa: CASSPYPSGTQNSPLHF
CDR3nt: TGTGCCAGCTCACCCTACCCCTCGGGGACTCAGAATTCACCCCTCCACTTT
abundance: NA
d_gene: NA
j_gene: TRBJ1-6
v_gene: TRBV18

CDR3aa: CASNYRVDEQYF
CDR3nt: TGTGCCAGCAATTACAGGGTTGACGAGCAGTACTTC
abundance: NA
d_gene: NA
j_gene: TRBJ2-7
v_gene: TRBV28

CDR3aa: CASSQGQGEYF
CDR3nt: TGTGCCAGCAGCCAAGGACAGGGGGAGTACTTC
abundance: NA
d_gene: TRBD1
j_gene: TRBJ2-7
v_gene: TRBV5-6

CDR3aa: CASSHVGSGHGNEKLFF
CDR3nt: TGCGCCAGCAGCCACGTTGGGTCGGGACATGGCAATGAAAAACTGTTTTTT
abundance: NA
d_gene: NA
j_gene: TRBJ1-4
v_gene: TRBV4-3

CDR3aa: CASSLAYGNQPQHF
CDR3nt: TGTGCCAGCAGCTTGGCGTACGGTAATCAGCCCCAGCATTTT
abundance: few
d_gene: NA
j_gene: TRBJ1-5
v_gene: TRBV5-6

CDR3aa: CAGRRTDGYTF
CDR3nt: TGTGCCGGACGGAGGACCGACGGCTACACCTTC
abundance: NA
d_gene: NA
j_gene: TRBJ1-2
v_gene: TRBV6-5

CDR3aa: CATSDPNRASYNEQFF
CDR3nt: TGTGCCACCAGTGATCCAAATAGAGCTTCCTACAATGAGCAGTTCTTC
abundance: NA
d_gene: NA
j_gene: TRBJ2-1
v_gene: TRBV24-1

CDR3aa: CATSKTGSIEKLFF
CDR3nt: TGTGCCACCAGCAAAACAGGGTCCATTGAAAAACTGTTTTTT
abundance: NA
d_gene: NA
j_gene: TRBJ1-4
v_gene: TRBV15

CDR3aa: CASSLRQGTEAFF
CDR3nt: TGTGCCAGCAGCTTACGACAGGGCACTGAAGCTTTCTTT
abundance: NA
d_gene: TRBD1
j_gene: TRBJ1-1
v_gene: TRBV7-8

CDR3aa: CASSPHVATNEKLFF
CDR3nt: TGTGCCAGTAGTCCACACGTTGCAACTAATGAAAAACTGTTTTTT
abundance: NA
d_gene: NA
j_gene: TRBJ1-4
v_gene: TRBV19

CDR3aa: CATSEWVDGGDEQFF
CDR3nt: TGTGCCACCAGTGAGTGGGTCGACGGAGGGGATGAGCAGTTCTTC
abundance: NA
d_gene: NA
j_gene: TRBJ2-1
v_gene: TRBV24-1

CDR3aa: CASIPRAGADTQYF
CDR3nt: TGTGCCAGCATCCCGAGGGCCGGGGCAGATACGCAGTATTTT
abundance: NA
d_gene: NA
j_gene: TRBJ2-3
v_gene: TRBV6-5

CDR3aa: CASSQTRGSSYNEQFF
CDR3nt: TGTGCCAGCAGCCAAACCAGGGGCAGCTCCTACAATGAGCAGTTCTTC
abundance: NA
d_gene: NA
j_gene: TRBJ2-1
v_gene: TRBV5-8

CDR3aa: CASSVGAVNEQFF
CDR3nt: TGTGCCAGCAGCGTAGGAGCGGTTAATGAGCAGTTCTTC
abundance: NA
d_gene: NA
j_gene: TRBJ2-1
v_gene: TRBV9

CDR3aa: CASSLAAGLAGRNEQFF
CDR3nt: TGTGCCAGCAGCTTAGCTGCGGGACTAGCGGGGAGGAATGAGCAGTTCTTC
abundance: once
d_gene: TRBD2
j_gene: TRBJ2-1
v_gene: TRBV7-2

CDR3aa: CASSQSVVGSGNTIYF
CDR3nt: TGTGCCAGCAGCCAGTCCGTAGTAGGTAGCGGAAACACCATATATTTT
abundance: NA
d_gene: NA
j_gene: TRBJ1-3
v_gene: TRBV4-2

CDR3aa: CASSLQGRQPQHF
CDR3nt: TGTGCCAGCTCACTACAGGGACGTCAGCCCCAGCATTTT
abundance: once
d_gene: NA
j_gene: TRBJ1-5
v_gene: TRBV18

CDR3aa: CASSEIAGGTDTQYF
CDR3nt: TGTGCCAGCAGTGAAATAGCGGGGGGCACAGATACGCAGTATTTT
abundance: few
d_gene: TRBD2
j_gene: TRBJ2-3
v_gene: TRBV6-1

CDR3aa: CASSLGDRGRGQPQHF
CDR3nt: TGTGCCAGCAGTTTGGGGGACAGGGGGCGCGGTCAGCCCCAGCATTTT
abundance: once
d_gene: TRBD1
j_gene: TRBJ1-5
v_gene: TRBV28

CDR3aa: CASSSRTSGDGYTF
CDR3nt: TGTGCCAGCAGTAGTAGAACCAGCGGGGATGGCTACACCTTC
abundance: once
d_gene: NA
j_gene: TRBJ1-2
v_gene: TRBV6-5

CDR3aa: CASSLGGAGGNTGELFF
CDR3nt: TGTGCCAGCAGCTTAGGGGGAGCAGGGGGAAACACCGGGGAGCTGTTTTTT
abundance: NA
d_gene: TRBD1
j_gene: TRBJ2-2
v_gene: TRBV7-2

CDR3aa: CSAKTGAVGKNIQYF
CDR3nt: TGCAGCGCTAAGACAGGGGCGGTCGGCAAAAACATTCAGTACTTC
abundance: NA
d_gene: TRBD1
j_gene: TRBJ2-4
v_gene: TRBV29-1

CDR3aa: CASSLDGGQGVGQPQHF
CDR3nt: TGCGCCAGCAGCTTGGATGGGGGCCAGGGCGTTGGACAGCCCCAGCATTTT
abundance: NA
d_gene: NA
j_gene: TRBJ1-5
v_gene: TRBV5-1

CDR3aa: CASSQGQSNTEAFF
CDR3nt: TGTGCCAGCAGCCAAGGACAATCGAACACTGAAGCTTTCTTT
abundance: NA
d_gene: NA
j_gene: TRBJ1-1
v_gene: TRBV4-2

CDR3aa: CASSLGRGVSGELFF
CDR3nt: TGTGCCAGCAGCTTGGGCAGGGGAGTGTCCGGGGAGCTGTTTTTT
abundance: NA
d_gene: NA
j_gene: TRBJ2-2
v_gene: TRBV5-6

CDR3aa: CAVGEGASGNTIYF
CDR3nt: TGTGCCGTCGGCGAGGGGGCATCGGGAAACACCATATATTTT
abundance: NA
d_gene: TRBD1
j_gene: TRBJ1-3
v_gene: TRBV10-3

CDR3aa: CASSVQGLSEQYF
CDR3nt: TGCGCCAGCAGCGTTCAGGGGCTCTCCGAGCAGTACTTC
abundance: NA
d_gene: NA
j_gene: TRBJ2-7
v_gene: TRBV5-1

CDR3aa: CASSLGTGLYQETQYF
CDR3nt: TGTGCCAGCAGTCTAGGGACAGGACTTTACCAAGAGACCCAGTACTTC
abundance: NA
d_gene: TRBD1
j_gene: TRBJ2-5
v_gene: TRBV6-2/TRBV6-3

CDR3aa: CASQGRADTQYF
CDR3nt: TGTGCCAGCCAGGGGCGGGCAGATACGCAGTATTTT
abundance: NA
d_gene: NA
j_gene: TRBJ2-3
v_gene: TRBV12-3/TRBV12-4

CDR3aa: CASSLGGSGNTIYF
CDR3nt: TGTGCCAGCAGCTTGGGAGGGTCTGGAAACACCATATATTTT
abundance: NA
d_gene: NA
j_gene: TRBJ1-3
v_gene: TRBV5-6

CDR3aa: CASSPDRGLEKLFF
CDR3nt: TGTGCCAGCTCACCAGACAGGGGGCTAGAAAAACTGTTTTTT
abundance: NA
d_gene: TRBD1
j_gene: TRBJ1-4
v_gene: TRBV18

CDR3aa: CASSWIGGAEAFF
CDR3nt: TGTGCCAGCAGTTGGATTGGAGGAGCTGAAGCTTTCTTT
abundance: NA
d_gene: NA
j_gene: TRBJ1-1
v_gene: TRBV27